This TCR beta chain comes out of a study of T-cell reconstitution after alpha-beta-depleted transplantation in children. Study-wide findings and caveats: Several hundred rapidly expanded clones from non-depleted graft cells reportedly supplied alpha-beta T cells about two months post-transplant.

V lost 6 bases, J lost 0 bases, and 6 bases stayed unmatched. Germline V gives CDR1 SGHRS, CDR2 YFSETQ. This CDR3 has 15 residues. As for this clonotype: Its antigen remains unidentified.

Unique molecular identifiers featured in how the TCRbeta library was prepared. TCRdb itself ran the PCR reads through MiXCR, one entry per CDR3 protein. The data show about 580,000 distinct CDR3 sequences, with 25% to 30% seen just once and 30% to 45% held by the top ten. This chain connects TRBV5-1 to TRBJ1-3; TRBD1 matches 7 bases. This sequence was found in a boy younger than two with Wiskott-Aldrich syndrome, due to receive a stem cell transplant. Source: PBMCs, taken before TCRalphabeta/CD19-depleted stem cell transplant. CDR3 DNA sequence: TGCGCCAGCACACAGGGGACTAACTCTGGAAACACCATATATTTT. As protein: CASTQGTNSGNTIYF.